These 13 T cell receptor beta chains came from one sample sequenced in a study of blood T cells in healthy people across ages. For the second PCR, which ran for roughly 6 to 12 cycles, a sample-barcoded 5' primer and a J-beta primer mix were used. TCRdb independently ran MiXCR on the 5' RACE reads; one entry per CDR3 protein. The repertoire holds about 640,000 distinct CDR3 sequences, with about 53% as singletons. The sample taken for sequencing was blood. The receptor source for this set is a man aged 60-69 years in good health.

This rearrangement joins TRBV4-2 to TRBJ1-1; D ambiguous. Germline CDR1 reads LGHNA; CDR2 reads YNFKEQ. The ends were cut back, 0 bases at V and 1 base at J, with 9 bases in the middle. The CDR3 totals 15 residues. The CDR3 DNA sequence: TGTGCCAGCAGCCAAGAGGCGGGCGAGAACACTGAAGCTTTCTTT. Amino acid sequence: CASSQEAGENTEAFF.

CDR3 DNA sequence: TGTGCCAGCAGCCGCGGGGGGATCTCCTACAATGAGCAGTTCTTC. Protein: CASSRGGISYNEQFF. The chain uses TRBV7-2 and TRBJ2-1, with 8 bases lining up with TRBD2. Looked up from germline, CDR1 is SGHTA and CDR2 is FQGNSA. Trimming at V came to 5 bases and at J to 0 bases, leaving 3 bases not matched to a gene. The CDR3 is 15 residues long. The whole variable domain, filled in from reference TRBV7-2 and TRBJ2-1, reads GAGVSQSPSNKVTEKGKDVELRCDPISGHTALYWYRQSLGQGLEFLIYFQGNSAPDKSGLPSDRFSAERTGGSVSTLTIQRTQQEDSAVYLCASSRGGISYNEQFFGPGTRLTVL.

This sequence joins TRBV15 and TRBJ2-1; 9 bases match TRBD2. The germline V gene has CDR1 LNHNV and CDR2 YYDKDF (reference sequence). CDR3 length: 17 residues. The trim removed 2 bases at V and 1 base at J, leaving 6 bases unmatched. CDR3 amino acids: CATSRPIAGASYNEQFF. As DNA, the CDR3 is TGTGCCACCAGCAGACCCATAGCGGGAGCTTCCTACAATGAGCAGTTCTTC. The entire variable domain, with the rest obtained from reference TRBV15 and TRBJ2-1, is as follows: DAMVIQNPRYQVTQFGKPVTLSCSQTLNHNVMYWYQQKSSQAPKLLFHYYDKDFNNEADTPDNFQSRRPNTSFCFLDIRSPGLGDTAMYLCATSRPIAGASYNEQFFGPGTRLTVL.

DNA for the CDR3: TGTGCCAGCAGCCGGAGGGGGGGGATGGGTGAAAAACTGTTTTTT. As protein: CASSRRGGMGEKLFF. The chain combines TRBV7-2 with TRBJ1-4, with D perhaps TRBD1 (6 bases). Trimming removed 5 bases at V and 7 bases at J, with 17 bases between. The length of the CDR3 is 15 residues. The germline CDR1 and CDR2 sequences are SGHTA and FQGNSA.

The V and J genes are TRBV9 and TRBJ2-7, with 8 bases lining up with TRBD1. The CDR3 is made up of 14 amino acids. The junction had 4 bases not matched to a gene; V was cut back by 0 bases and J by 5 bases. Germline V CDR1 and CDR2: SGDLS, YYNGEE. This CDR3 is CASSVGQGRDEQYF. The CDR3 nucleotides are TGTGCCAGCAGCGTAGGACAGGGGCGCGACGAGCAGTACTTC. The full variable domain, with the rest looked up from reference TRBV9 and TRBJ2-7, is DSGVTQTPKHLITATGQRVTLRCSPRSGDLSVYWYQQSLDQGLQFLIQYYNGEERAKGNILERFSAQQFPDLHSELNLSSLELGDSALYFCASSVGQGRDEQYFGPGTRLTVT.

The CDR3 spells CASSYTDRGYEQYF. The CDR3 nucleotides read TGTGCCAGCAGTTACACTGACAGGGGGTACGAGCAGTACTTC. The chain uses TRBV6-5 and TRBJ2-7; 9 positions agree with TRBD1. The CDR3 sequence is 14 residues long. Germline CDR1 MNHEY, CDR2 SVGAGI. The V gene end was trimmed by 2 bases and the J gene end by 4 bases; junction bases not matched to a gene: 3.

CDR3 residues: CSVAGLDTQYF. CDR3 bases: TGCAGCGTTGCCGGGTTAGATACGCAGTATTTT. This sequence joins TRBV29-1 and TRBJ2-3; no definite D call. This CDR3 spans 11 amino acids. V lost 4 bases and J 5 bases, leaving 7 bases between the germline ends. Germline values: CDR1 SQVTM, CDR2 ANQGSEA.

The V gene is TRBV7-8, the J gene TRBJ2-3, with TRBD2 matching 15 bases. V gave up 4 bases and J gave up 1 base; unmatched junction bases: 3. CDR3 length equals 17 residues. The V gene's germline CDR1 is SGHVS and CDR2 FQNEAQ. The DNA for the CDR3 is TGTGCCAGCAGCTCCGGACTAGCGGGGGGGGGCACAGATACGCAGTATTTT. It is translated as CASSSGLAGGGTDTQYF.

The DNA of the CDR3 is TGTGCCAGCACTGGGATCGGGACAGGGTCCCATAACTATGGCTACACCTTC. Translated: CASTGIGTGSHNYGYTF. The chain carries TRBV6-5 and TRBJ1-2, with 9 bases aligning to TRBD1. The CDR3 is 17 amino acids. Germline V CDR1 and CDR2: MNHEY, SVGAGI. J lost 1 base, V lost 7 bases, and 13 bases had no gene match.

This clonotype was detected only once. This chain connects TRBV5-1 to TRBJ1-1; no definite D call. CDR1 is SGHRS and CDR2 is YFSETQ in the germline V gene. The CDR3 extends over 14 amino acids. The ends were cut back, 7 bases at V and 4 bases at J, with 17 bases in the middle. CDR3: CASRRDGPSTEAFF. The CDR3 DNA is TGCGCCAGCCGTCGAGATGGGCCGAGCACTGAAGCTTTCTTT.

Turning to this clonotype: Compared with germline, one end of the junction differs, possibly owing to a read error. The CDR3 nucleotides are TGTGCTAGCAGTGTAGAATATAGCAATCAGCCCCAGCATTTT. Protein sequence: CASSVEYSNQPQHF. V is TRBV6-1 and J is TRBJ1-5, with unresolved D. Germline V gene data show CDR1 as MNHNS and CDR2 as SASEGT. The CDR3 is made up of 14 amino acids.

The rearrangement uses TRBV7-9 and TRBJ1-2; D perhaps matches TRBD1 (6 bases). The length of the CDR3 is 14 residues. The V gene's germline CDR1 is SEHNR and CDR2 FQNEAQ (reference sequence). V shed 3 bases and J shed 7 bases, with 15 bases lying between them. DNA for the CDR3: TGTGCCAGCAGCTTGGAGGTCGTGGGGGCTGGCTACACCTTC. Protein product: CASSLEVVGAGYTF.

This clonotype was recorded a few times. The chain carries TRBV28 and TRBJ1-2, with 8 positions matching TRBD1. The trim removed 3 bases at V and 2 bases at J, leaving 5 bases unmatched. The CDR3 consists of 15 residues. Germline loops: CDR1 MDHEN, CDR2 SYDVKM. This chain's CDR3 is CASSFKSGGNYGYTF. Here the CDR3 DNA reads TGTGCCAGCAGTTTTAAGTCAGGGGGCAACTATGGCTACACCTTC.